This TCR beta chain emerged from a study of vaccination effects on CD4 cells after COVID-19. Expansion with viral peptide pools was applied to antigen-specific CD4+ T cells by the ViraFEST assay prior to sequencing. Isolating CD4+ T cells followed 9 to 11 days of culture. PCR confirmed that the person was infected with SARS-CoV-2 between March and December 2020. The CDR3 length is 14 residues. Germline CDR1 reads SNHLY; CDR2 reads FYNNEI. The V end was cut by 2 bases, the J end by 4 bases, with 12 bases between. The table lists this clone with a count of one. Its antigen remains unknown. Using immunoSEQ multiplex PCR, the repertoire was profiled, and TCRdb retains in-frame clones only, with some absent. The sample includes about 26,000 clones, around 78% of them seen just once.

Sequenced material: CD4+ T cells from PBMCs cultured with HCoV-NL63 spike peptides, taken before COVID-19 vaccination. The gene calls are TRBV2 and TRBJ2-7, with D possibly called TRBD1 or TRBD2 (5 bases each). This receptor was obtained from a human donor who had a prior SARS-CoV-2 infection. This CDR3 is CASSERDPNYEQYF. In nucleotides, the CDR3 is TGTGCCAGCAGTGAACGGGACCCTAATTACGAGCAGTACTTC.